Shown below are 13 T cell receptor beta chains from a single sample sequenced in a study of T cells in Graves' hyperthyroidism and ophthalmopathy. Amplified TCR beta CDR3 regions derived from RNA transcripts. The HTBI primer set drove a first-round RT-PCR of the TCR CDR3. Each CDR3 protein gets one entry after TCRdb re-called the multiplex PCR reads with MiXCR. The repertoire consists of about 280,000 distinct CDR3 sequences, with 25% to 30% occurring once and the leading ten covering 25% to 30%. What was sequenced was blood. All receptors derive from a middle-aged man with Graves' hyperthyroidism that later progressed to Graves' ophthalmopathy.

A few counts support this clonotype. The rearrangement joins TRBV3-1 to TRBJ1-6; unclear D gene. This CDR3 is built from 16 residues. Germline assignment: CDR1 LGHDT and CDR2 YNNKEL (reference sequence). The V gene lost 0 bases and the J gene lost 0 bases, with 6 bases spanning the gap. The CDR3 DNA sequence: TGTGCCAGCAGCCAAGATTTCCGCTCCTATAATTCACCCCTCCACTTT. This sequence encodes CASSQDFRSYNSPLHF.

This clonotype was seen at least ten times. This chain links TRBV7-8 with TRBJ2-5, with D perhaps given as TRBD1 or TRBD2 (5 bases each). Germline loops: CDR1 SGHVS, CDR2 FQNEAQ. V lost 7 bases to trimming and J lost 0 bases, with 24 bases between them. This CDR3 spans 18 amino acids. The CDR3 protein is CASTWMSWPGRHQETQYF. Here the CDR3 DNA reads TGTGCCAGCACATGGATGTCGTGGCCGGGGCGGCACCAAGAGACCCAGTACTTC.

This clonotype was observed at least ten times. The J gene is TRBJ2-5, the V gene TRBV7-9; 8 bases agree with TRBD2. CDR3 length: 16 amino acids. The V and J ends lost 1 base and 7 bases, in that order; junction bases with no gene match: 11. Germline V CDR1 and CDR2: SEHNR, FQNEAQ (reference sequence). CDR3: CASSLDEAGREGTQYF. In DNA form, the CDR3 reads TGTGCCAGCAGCTTAGACGAAGCGGGACGGGAGGGGACCCAGTACTTC. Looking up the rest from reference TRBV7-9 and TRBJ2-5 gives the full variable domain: DTGVSQNPRHKITKRGQNVTFRCDPISEHNRLYWYRQTLGQGPEFLTYFQNEAQLEKSRLLSDRFSAERPKGSFSTLEIQRTEQGDSAMYLCASSLDEAGREGTQYFGPGTRLLVL.

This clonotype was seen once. The CDR3 region is CASSMGAGETQYF. For the CDR3, the DNA is TGTGCCAGCAGCATGGGGGCTGGGGAGACCCAGTACTTC. The gene calls are TRBV7-2 and TRBJ2-5; D may be TRBD1 (6 bases). Germline V gene sequence: CDR1 SGHTA, CDR2 FQGNSA. V dropped 5 bases and J dropped 5 bases, with 12 bases sitting between them. The CDR3 has 13 amino acids.

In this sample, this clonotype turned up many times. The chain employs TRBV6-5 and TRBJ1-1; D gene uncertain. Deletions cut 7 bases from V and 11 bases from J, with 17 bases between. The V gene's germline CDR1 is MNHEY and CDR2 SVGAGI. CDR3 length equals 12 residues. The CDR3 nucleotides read TGTGCCAGCACTACACCATCCTTAAGGGCTTTCTTT. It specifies CASTTPSLRAFF.

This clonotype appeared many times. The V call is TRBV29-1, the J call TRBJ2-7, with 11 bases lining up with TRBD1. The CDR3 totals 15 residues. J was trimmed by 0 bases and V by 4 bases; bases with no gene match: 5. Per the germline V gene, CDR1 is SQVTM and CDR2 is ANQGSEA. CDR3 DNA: TGCAGCGTTGCTCCCGGGACAGGGGGCTCCTACGAGCAGTACTTC. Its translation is CSVAPGTGGSYEQYF.

The CDR3 nucleotides are TGTGCCAGCAGGATTGGTCGGGCCAACAATCAGCCCCAGCATTTT. It specifies CASRIGRANNQPQHF. The gene calls are TRBV6-1 and TRBJ1-5; D is undetermined. Germline lookup yields CDR1 MNHNS and CDR2 SASEGT. The CDR3 consists of 15 residues. Trimming stripped 6 bases from V and 3 bases from J, with 15 bases between.

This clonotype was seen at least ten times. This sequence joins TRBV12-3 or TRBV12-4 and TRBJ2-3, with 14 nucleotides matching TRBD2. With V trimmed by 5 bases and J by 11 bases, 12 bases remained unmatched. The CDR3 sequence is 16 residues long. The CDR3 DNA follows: TGTGCCAGCAGTCTGACTAGCGGGAGGGCCTCAAAGAGGCAGTATTTT. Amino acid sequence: CASSLTSGRASKRQYF.

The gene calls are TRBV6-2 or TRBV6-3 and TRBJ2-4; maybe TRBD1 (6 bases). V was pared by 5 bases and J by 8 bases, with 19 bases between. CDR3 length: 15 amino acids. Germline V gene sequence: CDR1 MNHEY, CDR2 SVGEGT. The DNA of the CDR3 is TGTGCCAGCAGTGTCTTCGGACAGATCGGTTACATTCAGTACTTC. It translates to CASSVFGQIGYIQYF.

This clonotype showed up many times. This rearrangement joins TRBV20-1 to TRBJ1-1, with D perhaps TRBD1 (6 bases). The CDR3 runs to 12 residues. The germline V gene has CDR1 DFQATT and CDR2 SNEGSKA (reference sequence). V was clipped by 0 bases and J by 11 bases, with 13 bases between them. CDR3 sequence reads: CSARDPGQNAFF. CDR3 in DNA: TGCAGTGCTAGAGATCCGGGACAAAATGCTTTCTTT.

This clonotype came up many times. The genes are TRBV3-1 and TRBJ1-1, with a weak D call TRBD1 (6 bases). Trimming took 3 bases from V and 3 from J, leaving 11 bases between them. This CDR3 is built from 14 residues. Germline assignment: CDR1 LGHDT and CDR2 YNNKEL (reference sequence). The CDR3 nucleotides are TGTGCCAGCAGCCATCAGGGGAGGGACACTGAAGCTTTCTTT. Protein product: CASSHQGRDTEAFF. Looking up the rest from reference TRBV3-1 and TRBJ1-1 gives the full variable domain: DTAVSQTPKYLVTQMGNDKSIKCEQNLGHDTMYWYKQDSKKFLKIMFSYNNKELIINETVPNRFSPKSPDKAHLNLHINSLELGDSAVYFCASSHQGRDTEAFFGQGTRLTVV.

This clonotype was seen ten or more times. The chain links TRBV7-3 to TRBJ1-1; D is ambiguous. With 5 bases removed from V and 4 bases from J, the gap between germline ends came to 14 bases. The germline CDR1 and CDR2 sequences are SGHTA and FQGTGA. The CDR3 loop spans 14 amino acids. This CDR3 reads CASSLSAGITEAFF. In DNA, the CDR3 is TGTGCCAGCAGCCTCTCTGCGGGTATCACTGAAGCTTTCTTT.

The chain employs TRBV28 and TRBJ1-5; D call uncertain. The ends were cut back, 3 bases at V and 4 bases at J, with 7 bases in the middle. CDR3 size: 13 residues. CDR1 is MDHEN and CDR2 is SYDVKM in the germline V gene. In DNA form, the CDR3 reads TGTGCCAGCAGTTTTTCTATTAATCAGCCCCAGCATTTT. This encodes CASSFSINQPQHF.